The 32 T cell receptor beta chains below were found in one sample sequenced in a study of cytomegalovirus exposure and HLA in healthy donors (TCRdb year 2017). Libraries were built with the immunoSEQ multiplex PCR assay. TCRdb stores this immuneACCESS table with in-frame sequences only. Part of the clones is absent; in the studies checked, under half of the shortfall reflects unresolved V genes, and no reason is known for the rest. The sample yields approximately 270,000 clones; 80% to 90% were counted once. The ten biggest clones cover approximately 1% of the sample. Sequencing input: PBMCs. The receptors were gathered from a young woman in good health and CMV-seronegative.

The V call is TRBV7-8, the J call TRBJ1-2, with D perhaps TRBD1 (5 bases). The V end was cut by 6 bases, the J end by 5 bases, with 19 bases between. CDR3 length: 15 amino acids. Germline CDR1 reads SGHVS; CDR2 reads FQNEAQ. The CDR3 region is CASSSPGKPGYGYTF. The CDR3 DNA follows: TGTGCCAGCAGTAGTCCAGGGAAGCCTGGTTATGGCTACACCTTC.

The rearrangement uses TRBV7-9 and TRBJ1-2; 7 positions match TRBD1. Germline-derived CDR1 and CDR2 are SEHNR and FQNEAQ (reference sequence). The V segment lost 4 bases and the J segment 0 bases; nucleotides outside the gene matches: 2. The CDR3 contains 14 residues. The CDR3 loop is CASSSGQPNYGYTF. The CDR3 nucleotides are TGTGCCAGCAGCTCGGGACAGCCTAACTATGGCTACACCTTC.

This sequence joins TRBV6-5 and TRBJ2-2; tentative D call: TRBD1 (6 bases). Trimming cost V 4 bases and J 6 bases, with 12 bases left between them. The CDR3 is made up of 14 amino acids. Germline CDR1 and CDR2: MNHEY and SVGAGI. The DNA of the CDR3 is TGTGCCAGCAGTTGGGACATTTTATCCGGGGAGCTGTTTTTT. It specifies CASSWDILSGELFF.

This rearrangement joins TRBV11-3 to TRBJ1-1; D ambiguous. Trimming pared 2 bases from V and 5 bases from J, leaving 15 bases between. Germline V gene data show CDR1 as SGHNT and CDR2 as YENEEA. The CDR3 spans 15 residues. In DNA form, the CDR3 reads TGTGCCAGCAGCTTACCGGGGTTTGAGGGAACTGAAGCTTTCTTT. Protein sequence: CASSLPGFEGTEAFF.

The chain recombines TRBV5-6 with TRBJ1-3; TRBD1 aligns across 11 bases. The germline V gene has CDR1 SGHDT and CDR2 YYEEEE. V dropped 4 bases and J dropped 7; count of bases not matched to a gene: 10. CDR3 length: 16 residues. CDR3 nucleotides: TGTGCCAGCAGCCTGAGGGACAGGGGGAGTTGGAACACCATATATTTT. Its protein is CASSLRDRGSWNTIYF.

In regard to this clone: The same CDR3 can be traced to other DNA sequences in this sample. The chain carries TRBV9 and TRBJ2-7, with 10 bases aligning to TRBD1. Trimming cost V 3 bases and J 3 bases; bases outside gene matches: 3. Per germline, CDR1 SGDLS and CDR2 YYNGEE. The CDR3 contains 14 residues. The CDR3 DNA is TGTGCCAGCAGCGCAGGACAGGGGGTCTACGAGCAGTACTTC. It yields the protein CASSAGQGVYEQYF. Full variable domain (remainder filled in from reference TRBV9 and TRBJ2-7): DSGVTQTPKHLITATGQRVTLRCSPRSGDLSVYWYQQSLDQGLQFLIQYYNGEERAKGNILERFSAQQFPDLHSELNLSSLELGDSALYFCASSAGQGVYEQYFGPGTRLTVT.

J is TRBJ2-3 and V is TRBV7-6; D is perhaps TRBD1 (6 bases). V lost 5 bases and J 2 bases, leaving 11 bases between the germline ends. CDR3 length equals 14 residues. Germline CDR1 SGHVS, CDR2 FNYEAQ. The CDR3 DNA reads as TGTGCCAGCAGCACTCGACAGGCCACAGATACGCAGTATTTT. Residues: CASSTRQATDTQYF.

CDR3 DNA sequence: TGTGCCACCATGGCAGGTGCGGGGCGCGAGCAGTACTTC. Amino acids: CATMAGAGREQYF. V usage is TRBV7-2 and J usage is TRBJ2-7, with a weak D call TRBD2 (6 bases). CDR1 is SGHTA and CDR2 is FQGNSA in the germline V gene. The CDR3 is 13 amino acids. V dropped 10 bases and J dropped 6 bases, with 19 bases sitting between them.

The chain combines TRBV6-5 with TRBJ1-2; D is unresolved. Germline lookup yields CDR1 MNHEY and CDR2 SVGAGI. V lost 5 bases and J 8 bases, leaving 15 bases between the germline ends. There are 13 residues in the CDR3. CDR3 residues: CASSNDGLLGYTF. For the CDR3, the DNA is TGTGCCAGCAGTAACGACGGACTATTGGGCTACACCTTC.

This chain joins TRBV29-1 and TRBJ2-5; 7 bases line up with TRBD2. V gave up 6 bases and J gave up 2 bases; unmatched junction bases: 3. The CDR3 covers 12 residues. CDR1 is SQVTM, CDR2 ANQGSEA, per germline. In nucleotides, the CDR3 is TGCAGCGTGGGGAGGGAACAAGAGACCCAGTACTTC. Residues: CSVGREQETQYF.

DNA of the CDR3: TGTGCCATCAGCTCGACAGAGATGAACACCGGGGAGCTGTTTTTT. Translating it yields CAISSTEMNTGELFF. J is TRBJ2-2 and V is TRBV10-3; a possible D gene is TRBD1 (5 bases). Trimming left V 6 bases short and J 1 base short, with 12 bases between. Germline CDR1 reads ENHRY; CDR2 reads SYGVKD. The CDR3 is 15 amino acids.

This clone is a singleton in its sample. The chain is built from TRBV23-1 and TRBJ2-7; 9 bases map to TRBD1. TRBV23-1 is an ORF, with its function uncertain. CDR3 length: 15 residues. Trimming at V came to 0 bases and at J to 5 bases, leaving 5 bases not matched to a gene. DNA of the CDR3: TGCGCCAGCAGTCAATCAAGGGACAGGGTCCACGAGCAGTACTTC. This encodes CASSQSRDRVHEQYF.

The V gene is TRBV28, the J gene TRBJ2-7, with D perhaps TRBD1 (7 bases). Germline V gene data show CDR1 as MDHEN and CDR2 as SYDVKM. The CDR3 has 14 residues. The V and J ends lost 6 bases and 1 base respectively, with 13 bases between them. DNA of the CDR3: TGTGCCAGCAGGTTGACAGGGAGGTCCTACGAGCAGTACTTC. The encoded protein is CASRLTGRSYEQYF.

The V call is TRBV2, the J call TRBJ2-7; 13 nucleotides match TRBD2. V lost 6 bases to trimming and J lost 0 bases; unmatched junction nucleotides: 5. The CDR3 contains 16 residues. Per the germline V gene, CDR1 is SNHLY and CDR2 is FYNNEI. The CDR3 is CASRRLAGGTSYEQYF. CDR3 DNA: TGTGCCAGCAGACGACTAGCGGGAGGAACCTCCTACGAGCAGTACTTC.

V gene TRBV5-6 combines with J gene TRBJ2-1, with 8 bases matching TRBD2. Germline V lookup: CDR1 SGHDT, CDR2 YYEEEE. The junction had 8 bases not matched to a gene; V was cut back by 2 bases and J by 4 bases. The CDR3 length is 16 residues. CDR3 loop: CASSFENAGGYNEQFF. The CDR3 DNA reads as TGTGCCAGCAGCTTTGAGAATGCGGGAGGTTACAATGAGCAGTTCTTC. Using reference TRBV5-6 and TRBJ2-1 for the parts outside the CDR3, the full variable domain is DAGVTQSPTHLIKTRGQQVTLRCSPKSGHDTVSWYQQALGQGPQFIFQYYEEEERQRGNFPDRFSGHQFPNYSSELNVNALLLGDSALYLCASSFENAGGYNEQFFGPGTRLTVL.

In regard to this clone: The same CDR3 also results from other DNA sequences found in this sample. The V and J genes are TRBV30 and TRBJ2-3; 8 bases are shared with TRBD2. Germline CDR1 and CDR2: GTSNPN and SVGIG (reference sequence). Trimming cost V 2 bases and J 6 bases; bases outside gene matches: 1. The CDR3 totals 12 residues. CDR3 nucleotides: TGTGCCTGGAGTTCGGGAGGGGATACGCAGTATTTT. Protein sequence: CAWSSGGDTQYF.

V gene TRBV30 combines with J gene TRBJ2-3; unclear D gene. V was trimmed by 7 bases and J by 2 bases, leaving 10 bases between them. The CDR3 is 12 amino acids. Germline loops: CDR1 GTSNPN, CDR2 SVGIG (reference sequence). The CDR3 DNA sequence: TGTGCCTCACAGACCATCACAGATACGCAGTATTTT. Amino acids: CASQTITDTQYF. Based on the CDR3 plus reference TRBV30 and TRBJ2-3, the full variable domain is SQTIHQWPATLVQPVGSPLSLECTVEGTSNPNLYWYRQAAGRGLQLLFYSVGIGQISSEVPQNLSASRPQDRQFILSSKKLLLSDSGFYLCASQTITDTQYFGPGTRLTVL.

This clone was counted a single time. This sequence joins TRBV5-1 and TRBJ2-7; TRBD2 aligns across 8 bases. The CDR3 length is 15 residues. The germline gives CDR1 SGHRS, CDR2 YFSETQ. The trim removed 3 bases at V and 0 bases at J, leaving 5 bases unmatched. In nucleotides, the CDR3 is TGCGCCAGCAGCTGGAGCGGGGGTTACTCCTACGAGCAGTACTTC. It translates to CASSWSGGYSYEQYF.

The chain is built from TRBV5-1 and TRBJ2-7; 14 nucleotides agree with TRBD2. The V and J ends lost 2 bases and 4 bases, in that order; junction bases with no gene match: 20. Germline lookup yields CDR1 SGHRS and CDR2 YFSETQ. This CDR3 is built from 21 residues. DNA for the CDR3: TGCGCCAGCAGCTTTAGCCAATCGTTCACCGGGACTAGCGGGAGACGGTACGAGCAGTACTTC. Translation: CASSFSQSFTGTSGRRYEQYF.

The genes are TRBV9 and TRBJ2-3, with 7 bases aligning to TRBD1. CDR1 is SGDLS and CDR2 is YYNGEE in the germline V gene. This CDR3 has 16 residues. Losses at the gene ends were 4 bases for V and 2 bases for J; bases not matched to a gene: 10. This CDR3 reads CASSIEGAGYTDTQYF. The CDR3 DNA follows: TGTGCCAGCAGCATTGAGGGGGCGGGCTACACAGATACGCAGTATTTT.

The rearrangement uses TRBV7-8 and TRBJ1-2; TRBD1 might be the D (5 bases). There are 15 residues in the CDR3. The germline V gene has CDR1 SGHVS and CDR2 FQNEAQ. The V end lost 5 bases, the J end lost 3 bases, and 16 bases lay between the germline ends. CDR3 nucleotide sequence: TGTGCCAGCAGCCAGTGGGGGGTGATCGACTATGGCTACACCTTC. This gives the protein CASSQWGVIDYGYTF.

The chain links TRBV5-1 to TRBJ1-3, with D perhaps matching TRBD1 (6 bases). Deletions cut 3 bases from V and 3 bases from J, with 10 bases between. CDR1 is SGHRS and CDR2 is YFSETQ in the germline V gene. The CDR3 runs 14 residues. The CDR3 nucleotides are TGCGCCAGCAGCTCACAGGGTGGTGGAAACACCATATATTTT. Translating it yields CASSSQGGGNTIYF.

This sequence joins TRBV6-6 and TRBJ2-1; tentatively, D is TRBD1 (6 bases). Germline values: CDR1 MNHNY, CDR2 SVGAGI (reference sequence). V lost 8 bases, J lost 3 bases, and 11 bases lay in between. The CDR3 totals 13 residues. The chain's CDR3 is CASWRQDYNEQFF. The CDR3 DNA reads TGTGCCAGCTGGAGACAGGACTACAATGAGCAGTTCTTC.

The gene calls are TRBV12-5 and TRBJ1-2; D uncertain. The CDR3 length is 14 residues. V dropped 6 bases and J dropped 0 bases, with 11 bases sitting between them. The germline gives CDR1 LGHNT, CDR2 FRNRAP. CDR3 residues: CASGPGSANYGYTF. The CDR3 DNA reads as TGTGCTAGTGGGCCGGGATCAGCTAACTATGGCTACACCTTC. Full variable domain (remainder filled in from reference TRBV12-5 and TRBJ1-2): DARVTQTPRHKVTEMGQEVTMRCQPILGHNTVFWYRQTMMQGLELLAYFRNRAPLDDSGMPKDRFSAEMPDATLATLKIQPSEPRDSAVYFCASGPGSANYGYTFGSGTRLTVV.

The CDR3 spells CASSPGSQGATGELFF. CDR3 in DNA: TGTGCCAGCTCACCAGGGTCACAGGGGGCGACCGGGGAGCTGTTTTTT. The V call is TRBV18, the J call TRBJ2-2, with 9 bases that match TRBD1. This CDR3 has 16 amino acids. J gave up 5 bases and V 2 bases, and 6 bases lay outside the gene matches. Germline V gene lookup returns CDR1 KGHSH and CDR2 LQKENI. The variable domain in full, completed from reference TRBV18 and TRBJ2-2, reads NAGVMQNPRHLVRRRGQEARLRCSPMKGHSHVYWYRQLPEEGLKFMVYLQKENIIDESGMPKERFSAEFPKEGPSILRIQQVVRGDSAAYFCASSPGSQGATGELFFGEGSRLTVL.

The genes are TRBV11-2 and TRBJ2-7, with TRBD1 matching over 9 bases. The germline CDR1 and CDR2 sequences are SGHAT and FQNNGV. With V trimmed by 3 bases and J by 1 base, 7 bases remained unmatched. The CDR3 has 16 amino acids. DNA for the CDR3: TGTGCCAGCAGCTTTGGGACAGGGCTACGGTCCTACGAGCAGTACTTC. Encoded protein: CASSFGTGLRSYEQYF.

The rearrangement joins TRBV27 to TRBJ2-2; TRBD2 agrees at 16 bases. The length of the CDR3 is 16 residues. Looked up from germline, CDR1 is MNHEY and CDR2 is SMNVEV (reference sequence). Germline trimming cut 5 bases from V and 6 bases from J; bases unmatched to any gene: 3. The CDR3 loop is CASSLGTSGRAGELFF. For the CDR3, the DNA is TGTGCCAGCAGTCTGGGGACTAGCGGGAGGGCCGGGGAGCTGTTTTTT.

The rearrangement uses TRBV28 and TRBJ1-1; the D is unclear. Germline-derived CDR1 and CDR2 are MDHEN and SYDVKM. CDR3 length: 12 amino acids. The V end was cut by 1 base, the J end by 7 bases, with 7 bases between. CDR3 residues: CASSLLYSEAFF. CDR3 nucleotide sequence: TGTGCCAGCAGTTTATTGTATAGTGAAGCTTTCTTT.

This clone has just one count. The V call is TRBV28, the J call TRBJ1-2; TRBD1 agrees at 11 bases. V was pared by 6 bases and J by 8 bases, with 8 bases of the junction left unmatched. Germline-derived CDR1 and CDR2 are MDHEN and SYDVKM. The CDR3 spans 14 residues. CDR3 DNA: TGTGCCAGCAGCTTCGCCGGGACAGGGGGGGGCTACACCTTC. Amino acid sequence: CASSFAGTGGGYTF.

This CDR3 is CASSTGTVSGDVYEQYF. The CDR3 DNA sequence: TGTGCCAGCAGTACCGGAACCGTTAGCGGAGACGTCTACGAGCAGTACTTC. The gene calls are TRBV27 and TRBJ2-7; weak D call: TRBD2 (6 bases). This CDR3 spans 17 amino acids. Germline V gene data show CDR1 as MNHEY and CDR2 as SMNVEV (reference sequence). Deletions cut 5 bases from V and 3 bases from J, with 23 bases between.

The V and J genes are TRBV19 and TRBJ2-7; 11 bases are a match to TRBD2. Germline V gene data show CDR1 as LNHDA and CDR2 as SQIVND (reference sequence). The CDR3 is 15 amino acids. The V segment lost 7 bases and the J segment 3 bases; nucleotides outside the gene matches: 8. CDR3 nucleotides: TGTGCCAGTAAGCCCGAACTAGCGGGAGTCTACGAGCAGTACTTC. As protein: CASKPELAGVYEQYF.

The chain combines TRBV30 with TRBJ1-4, with D tentatively TRBD1 (5 bases). The CDR3 is made up of 11 amino acids. CDR1 and CDR2 from the germline V gene are GTSNPN and SVGIG (reference sequence). The germline V and J ends were trimmed by 1 base and 8 bases, with 5 bases remaining between them. CDR3 bases: TGTGCCTGGAGTGGGGGCGAAAAACTGTTTTTT. Amino acid sequence: CAWSGGEKLFF. Full variable domain (remainder filled in from reference TRBV30 and TRBJ1-4): SQTIHQWPATLVQPVGSPLSLECTVEGTSNPNLYWYRQAAGRGLQLLFYSVGIGQISSEVPQNLSASRPQDRQFILSSKKLLLSDSGFYLCAWSGGEKLFFGSGTQLSVL.